One TCR beta chain is described in this entry. The antigen remains undetermined. V lost 3 bases, J lost 4 bases, and 5 bases lay in between. Germline V gene lookup returns CDR1 SGHVS and CDR2 FQNEAQ. The CDR3 spans 12 residues. This sample is part of a study of OX40 agonist ivuxolimab in advanced cancers. Study results and limitations: A proportion of nonresponders additionally exhibited low normalized T-cell clonal expansion.

TCRdb's copy holds only in-frame clones and misses some; the assay was immunoSEQ multiplex PCR. The data contain tens of thousands of clones, approximately 89% of them seen just once; the ten biggest clones take up approximately 1.1%. The chain joins TRBV7-8 to TRBJ2-3; D unclear. The sequences come from CD4+ or CD8+ T cells sorted from blood, collected in a trial of the OX40 agonist ivuxolimab. The origin of this receptor is an adult with an advanced solid tumor such as melanoma, head and neck, liver or kidney cancer. CDR3: CASSFRADTQYF. Here the CDR3 DNA reads TGTGCCAGCAGCTTTAGGGCAGATACGCAGTATTTT.